The 14 T cell receptor beta chains in this list originate from one sample, sequenced in a study of B cell selection in AIRE deficiency. The sorted conventional CD4 T cells were gated as CD4+CD127+. Repertoires were generated with immunoSEQ multiplex PCR, while TCRdb's copy carries only in-frame clones and drops some. The sample carries roughly 25,000 clones, nearly 98% recorded once. Sequences were obtained from conventional CD4+ T cells sorted from PBMCs. The source is a human donor with AIRE deficiency.

V gene TRBV6-5 combines with J gene TRBJ2-3, with 8 bases fitting TRBD2. V shed 7 bases and J 4 bases; nucleotides not matched to a gene: 7. CDR3 length: 14 amino acids. Germline lookup yields CDR1 MNHEY and CDR2 SVGAGI. CDR3 nucleotide sequence: TGTGCCAGCACCGAGGGACTAGTCGCAGATACGCAGTATTTT. It encodes CASTEGLVADTQYF.

This chain's CDR3 is CASSLADGRYGYTF. In DNA, the CDR3 is TGCGCCAGCAGCTTGGCGGACGGACGCTATGGCTACACCTTC. The V and J genes are TRBV5-1 and TRBJ1-2; D unclear. V was clipped by 0 bases and J by 4 bases, with 10 bases between them. The germline CDR1 and CDR2 sequences are SGHRS and YFSETQ. This CDR3 region has 14 residues. Combining the CDR3 with reference TRBV5-1 and TRBJ1-2 gives the whole variable domain KAGVTQTPRYLIKTRGQQVTLSCSPISGHRSVSWYQQTPGQGLQFLFEYFSETQRNKGNFPGRFSGRQFSNSRSEMNVSTLELGDSALYLCASSLADGRYGYTFGSGTRLTVV.

The chain carries TRBV28 and TRBJ2-5; D is ambiguous. CDR3 length: 13 residues. CDR1 and CDR2 from the germline V gene are MDHEN and SYDVKM. V lost 10 bases and J 1 base, leaving 13 bases between the germline ends. CDR3 amino acids: CATTGAFQETQYF. The CDR3 DNA reads TGTGCCACTACGGGTGCTTTCCAAGAGACCCAGTACTTC.

V gene TRBV28 combines with J gene TRBJ2-7, with 10 bases that match TRBD1. The V segment lost 7 bases and the J segment 4 bases; nucleotides outside the gene matches: 7. The CDR3 sequence is 14 residues long. Germline V gives CDR1 MDHEN, CDR2 SYDVKM. The CDR3 spells CASIAPGQGYEQYF. CDR3 in DNA: TGTGCCAGCATAGCCCCGGGACAGGGGTACGAGCAGTACTTC.

This rearrangement joins TRBV6-5 to TRBJ1-2, with a weak D call TRBD1 (5 bases). Trimming removed 0 bases at V and 5 bases at J, with 10 bases between. Germline V gene sequence: CDR1 MNHEY, CDR2 SVGAGI. The CDR3 has 14 amino acids. The chain's CDR3 is CASSYSGGGYGYTF. Written as DNA, the CDR3 is TGTGCCAGCAGTTACTCTGGGGGTGGATATGGCTACACCTTC.

The chain has TRBV6-5 and TRBJ2-2, with a weak D call TRBD1 (6 bases). Germline values: CDR1 MNHEY, CDR2 SVGAGI. CDR3 length: 13 residues. The V and J ends lost 6 bases and 4 bases respectively, with 9 bases between them. CDR3 sequence reads: CASRLQGTGELFF. Here the CDR3 DNA reads TGTGCCAGCAGGTTACAGGGCACCGGGGAGCTGTTTTTT.

The rearrangement joins TRBV5-1 to TRBJ2-7; 7 bases align to TRBD2. CDR1 and CDR2 (germline): SGHRS, YFSETQ. CDR3 size: 15 residues. The ends lost 2 bases at V and 3 bases at J; junction bases unmatched: 8. As DNA, the CDR3 is TGCGCCAGCAGCTTTGGGGGGGACGGAAACTACGAGCAGTACTTC. Translated: CASSFGGDGNYEQYF.

This chain joins TRBV4-3 and TRBJ1-3; D not resolved. The V gene's germline CDR1 is LGHNA and CDR2 YSLEER. The CDR3 is 16 residues long. Trimming cost V 1 base and J 0 bases, with 10 bases left between them. The DNA for the CDR3 is TGCGCCAGCAGCCAAGTAGGGATGCTCTCTGGAAACACCATATATTTT. Its protein is CASSQVGMLSGNTIYF.

V usage is TRBV15 and J usage is TRBJ2-5, with no clear D. CDR3 length equals 12 residues. Trimming pared 0 bases from V and 5 bases from J, leaving 4 bases between. CDR1 LNHNV and CDR2 YYDKDF come from the germline V gene (reference sequence). The CDR3 bases are TGTGCCACCAGCAGAGATAGGGAGACCCAGTACTTC. The encoded protein is CATSRDRETQYF.

A note on this clone: Mismatch with germline at one junction end may stem from a read error. The CDR3 DNA follows: TGTGCCAGCAGCTTACAGGGGGCGAGAGGTGAAACTTTCTTT. This gives the protein CASSLQGARGETFF. The V call is TRBV13, the J call TRBJ1-1, with 8 bases identical to TRBD1. The germline CDR1 and CDR2 sequences are PRHDT and FYEKMQ (reference sequence). The CDR3 length is 14 residues.

The V gene is TRBV7-2, the J gene TRBJ1-5; TRBD1 matches at 7 bases. The CDR3 is 15 amino acids. The germline V gene encodes CDR1 SGHTA and CDR2 FQGNSA. J lost 0 bases, V lost 4 bases, and 3 bases had no gene match. CDR3 loop: CASSSRDSSNQPQHF. The CDR3 nucleotides are TGTGCCAGCAGCTCCCGGGACAGTAGCAATCAGCCCCAGCATTTT.

CDR3 DNA sequence: TGTGCCAGCAGTAGACAGCCGTCCTCGATGACTGAAGCTTTCTTT. Amino acid sequence: CASSRQPSSMTEAFF. The rearrangement links TRBV5-5 to TRBJ1-1, with a tentative D call TRBD1 (5 bases). The length of the CDR3 is 15 residues. V shed 5 bases and J shed 5 bases, with 19 bases lying between them. Per the germline V gene, CDR1 is SGHKS and CDR2 is YYEKEE (reference sequence).

The chain combines TRBV7-3 with TRBJ2-2; 10 bases line up with TRBD2. This CDR3 region has 16 residues. V was clipped by 5 bases and J by 6 bases; unmatched bases: 9. The germline gives CDR1 SGHTA, CDR2 FQGTGA. Here the CDR3 reads CASSPEAGGLAGELFF. The CDR3, as DNA: TGTGCCAGCAGCCCGGAAGCGGGAGGGCTGGCCGGGGAGCTGTTTTTT.

The rearrangement links TRBV5-1 to TRBJ2-7; TRBD1 aligns across 7 bases. V lost 2 bases to trimming and J lost 1 base; unmatched junction nucleotides: 3. The CDR3 consists of 14 residues. Germline V gene lookup returns CDR1 SGHRS and CDR2 YFSETQ. The chain's CDR3 is CASSLGGPSYEQYF. CDR3 nucleotides: TGCGCCAGCAGCTTAGGGGGCCCGTCCTACGAGCAGTACTTC.